The entry below gives a single T cell receptor (beta chain) sequence along with its context. Its matching antigen is unknown. Additional DNA sequences in this sample encode the identical CDR3. Both 60 Vbeta primers and 13 Jbeta primers went into the PCR. The protocol was immunoSEQ multiplex PCR, while the TCRdb copy is restricted to in-frame clones and leaves out a portion. The sample includes roughly 170,000 clones, roughly 80% of them seen just once. This CDR3 comprises 11 residues. The V gene's germline CDR1 is SGHVS and CDR2 FQNEAQ. V lost 5 bases and J 3 bases, leaving 5 bases between the germline ends. The data stem from a study of cytomegalovirus exposure and HLA in healthy donors. Whole-study context: Among the approximately 400 donors who were genotyped, 70% to 90% fell in the genetic ancestry cluster that is associated with self-reported Caucasian donors. Broader study findings: Later analysis identified several of the most significant clusters that appeared linked to common viral pathogens. Cytomegalovirus-associated TCR beta chains were listed, numbering 164.

The J gene is TRBJ2-7, the V gene TRBV7-8; no clear D. Sequencing used PBMCs. This receptor was taken from a woman between 18 and 30 years old in good health and CMV-seronegative. In nucleotides, the CDR3 is TGTGCCAGCAGCCTCAGCTACGAGCAGTACTTC. It translates to CASSLSYEQYF.